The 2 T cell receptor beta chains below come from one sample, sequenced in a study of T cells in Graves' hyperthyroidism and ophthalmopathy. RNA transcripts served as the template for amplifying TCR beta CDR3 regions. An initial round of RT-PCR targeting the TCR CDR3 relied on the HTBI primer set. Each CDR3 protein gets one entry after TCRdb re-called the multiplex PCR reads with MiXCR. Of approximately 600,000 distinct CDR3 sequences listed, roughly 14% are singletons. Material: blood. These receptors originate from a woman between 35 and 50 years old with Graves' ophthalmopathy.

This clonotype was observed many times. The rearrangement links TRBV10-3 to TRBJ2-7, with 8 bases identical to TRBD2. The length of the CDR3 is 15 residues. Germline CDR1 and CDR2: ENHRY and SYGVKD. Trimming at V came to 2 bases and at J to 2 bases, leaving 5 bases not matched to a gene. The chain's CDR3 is CAISEAAGLAYEQYF. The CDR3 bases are TGTGCCATCAGTGAGGCCGCGGGACTAGCCTACGAGCAGTACTTC.

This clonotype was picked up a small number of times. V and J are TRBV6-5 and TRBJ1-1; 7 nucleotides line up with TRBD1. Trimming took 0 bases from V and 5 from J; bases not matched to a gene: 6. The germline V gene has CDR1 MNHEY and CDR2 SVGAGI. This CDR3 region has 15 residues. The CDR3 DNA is TGTGCCAGCAGTTACTCCAGGGGGGGCCGGACTGAAGCTTTCTTT. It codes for CASSYSRGGRTEAFF.